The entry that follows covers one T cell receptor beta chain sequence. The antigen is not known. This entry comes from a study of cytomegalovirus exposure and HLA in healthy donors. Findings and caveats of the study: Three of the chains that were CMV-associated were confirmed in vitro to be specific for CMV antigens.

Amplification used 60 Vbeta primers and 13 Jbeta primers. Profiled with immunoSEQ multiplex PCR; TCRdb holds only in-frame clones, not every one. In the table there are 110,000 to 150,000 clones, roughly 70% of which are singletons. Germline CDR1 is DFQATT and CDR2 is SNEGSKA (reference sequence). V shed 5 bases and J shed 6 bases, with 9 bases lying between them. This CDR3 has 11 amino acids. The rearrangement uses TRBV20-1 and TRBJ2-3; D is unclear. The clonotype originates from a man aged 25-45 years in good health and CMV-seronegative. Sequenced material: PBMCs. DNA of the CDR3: TGCAGTGCTCCGGGTTTTGATACGCAGTATTTT. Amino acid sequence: CSAPGFDTQYF.